The 29 T cell receptor beta chains in this list originate from one sample, sequenced in a study of shared clonotypes between healthy human individuals. The data were produced by immunoSEQ multiplex PCR, yet TCRdb's version contains in-frame clones alone and is incomplete. The sample has about 2.3 million clones, around 90% seen once; the top ten hold about 0.36%. The sequencing input was naive CD4+ T cells from PBMCs. This sample's subset: CD45RA+ positively selected. The receptors were sampled from a man between 18 and 35 years old in good health. Some clones in this sample may be carry-over from other donors' samples.

This clone was counted a single time. The chain employs TRBV18 and TRBJ2-7, with a weak D call TRBD1 (6 bases). V lost 5 bases and J lost 0, with 17 bases in between. CDR3 length: 16 amino acids. CDR1 and CDR2 (germline): KGHSH, LQKENI. The CDR3 DNA reads TGTGCCAGCTCATCTATAACGGGGACACACTCCTACGAGCAGTACTTC. This encodes CASSSITGTHSYEQYF.

The rearrangement uses TRBV7-9 and TRBJ2-1, with a weak D call TRBD1 (6 bases). CDR3 length: 16 residues. Germline V gene sequence: CDR1 SEHNR, CDR2 FQNEAQ (reference sequence). Trimming shortened V by 2 bases and J by 6 bases, and 17 bases separated the two germline ends. The CDR3 DNA reads as TGTGCCAGCAGCTTAAGTGCAGGGGCAGTGGGCAATGAGCAGTTCTTC. Protein: CASSLSAGAVGNEQFF. Variable domain in full (rest from reference TRBV7-9 and TRBJ2-1): DTGVSQNPRHKITKRGQNVTFRCDPISEHNRLYWYRQTLGQGPEFLTYFQNEAQLEKSRLLSDRFSAERPKGSFSTLEIQRTEQGDSAMYLCASSLSAGAVGNEQFFGPGTRLTVL.

This rearrangement joins TRBV13 to TRBJ1-2, with D unresolved. The CDR3 has 14 residues. Deletions cut 5 bases from V and 6 bases from J, with 16 bases between. Germline CDR1 reads PRHDT; CDR2 reads FYEKMQ (reference sequence). CDR3 nucleotides: TGTGCCAGCAGCCCCGGGGAGAGCGTCGATGGCTACACCTTC. Protein sequence: CASSPGESVDGYTF.

The V and J genes are TRBV7-6 and TRBJ2-1; 9 nucleotides align to TRBD2. Germline loops: CDR1 SGHVS, CDR2 FNYEAQ. This CDR3 comprises 16 residues. V was clipped by 5 bases and J by 4 bases; unmatched bases: 9. The CDR3 loop reads CASSPWGSGGYNEQFF. The CDR3 region has the DNA TGTGCCAGCAGCCCCTGGGGTAGCGGGGGTTACAATGAGCAGTTCTTC.

V usage is TRBV6-4 and J usage is TRBJ2-1, with 7 bases that match TRBD2. CDR1 is MRHNA and CDR2 is SNTAGT in the germline V gene. V trimming: 6 bases; J trimming: 7 bases; junction bases outside the gene matches: 9. CDR3 length: 14 amino acids. The CDR3 DNA reads as TGTGCCAGCAGCCCAGCGAGGGAGGGAAATGAGCAGTTCTTC. Translation gives CASSPAREGNEQFF.

The chain employs TRBV6-5 and TRBJ1-1; unclear D gene. From germline, CDR1 is MNHEY and CDR2 SVGAGI. Trimming shortened V by 1 base and J by 12 bases, and 15 bases separated the two germline ends. There are 13 residues in the CDR3. The CDR3, as DNA: TGTGCCAGCAGTTACTTGGGTTGGTGGGGAACTTTCTTT. It is translated as CASSYLGWWGTFF.

The chain couples TRBV18 to TRBJ2-7; perhaps D is TRBD1 or TRBD2 (5 bases each). Trimming pared 3 bases from V and 3 bases from J, leaving 18 bases between. This CDR3 spans 16 amino acids. CDR1 and CDR2 from the germline V gene are KGHSH and LQKENI. CDR3: CASSPGTLDRGYEQYF. As DNA, the CDR3 is TGTGCCAGCTCACCTGGGACCCTAGATCGGGGCTACGAGCAGTACTTC.

The chain combines TRBV28 with TRBJ2-7; D remains ambiguous. Germline V gene sequence: CDR1 MDHEN, CDR2 SYDVKM. This CDR3 has 13 residues. Trimming shortened V by 1 base and J by 2 bases, and 6 bases separated the two germline ends. CDR3 nucleotide sequence: TGTGCCAGCAGTTTATCGGCTCCCTACGAGCAGTACTTC. This codes for CASSLSAPYEQYF.

The sample holds one count of this clone. The chain joins TRBV7-6 to TRBJ2-7; 8 bases are shared with TRBD2. The CDR3 has 17 residues. V lost 1 base and J lost 0; bases outside the gene matches: 8. Germline CDR1 reads SGHVS; CDR2 reads FNYEAQ. CDR3 DNA: TGTGCCAGCAGCTTAGGGGGAAGGCGGGAGGACTCCTACGAGCAGTACTTC. It yields the protein CASSLGGRREDSYEQYF.

This clone was seen a single time. In DNA, the CDR3 is TGCGCCAGCAGCTCCGGTGGGACTAGCGGGAGTCGCGAGCAGTTCTTC. Translation: CASSSGGTSGSREQFF. The rearrangement links TRBV5-1 to TRBJ2-1; 14 nucleotides agree with TRBD2. V dropped 3 bases and J dropped 10; count of bases not matched to a gene: 9. This CDR3 comprises 16 residues. CDR1 is SGHRS and CDR2 is YFSETQ in the germline V gene.

The rearrangement uses TRBV30 and TRBJ1-1; no clear D gene. Per germline, CDR1 GTSNPN and CDR2 SVGIG (reference sequence). Trimming removed 3 bases from V and 3 bases from J, with 5 bases in between. CDR3 size: 11 residues. The CDR3 protein is CAWSLDTEAFF. In DNA form, the CDR3 reads TGTGCCTGGAGCTTAGACACTGAAGCTTTCTTT. The entire variable domain, with the rest obtained from reference TRBV30 and TRBJ1-1, is as follows: SQTIHQWPATLVQPVGSPLSLECTVEGTSNPNLYWYRQAAGRGLQLLFYSVGIGQISSEVPQNLSASRPQDRQFILSSKKLLLSDSGFYLCAWSLDTEAFFGQGTRLTVV.

V is TRBV28 and J is TRBJ2-7, with 11 bases that match TRBD2. The length of the CDR3 is 21 residues. Germline loops: CDR1 MDHEN, CDR2 SYDVKM. Trimming removed 5 bases from V and 1 base from J; junction bases left unmatched: 22. The CDR3 sequence is CASSQPQTGLAGVTFSYEQYF. DNA for the CDR3: TGTGCCAGCAGTCAACCCCAAACCGGACTAGCGGGCGTTACTTTTTCCTACGAGCAGTACTTC.

On this clone itself: This sample includes further DNA sequences coding for the same CDR3. This chain joins TRBV18 and TRBJ1-1, with a weak D call TRBD1 (5 bases). The V end lost 1 base, the J end lost 0 bases, and 9 bases lay between the germline ends. This CDR3 is built from 15 residues. Germline CDR1 KGHSH, CDR2 LQKENI. In DNA form, the CDR3 reads TGTGCCAGCTCACCACAGGGACGAATGAACACTGAAGCTTTCTTT. It codes for CASSPQGRMNTEAFF.

The chain uses TRBV9 and TRBJ2-2, with D perhaps TRBD2 (6 bases). Germline V lookup: CDR1 SGDLS, CDR2 YYNGEE. Trimming removed 0 bases at V and 5 bases at J, with 8 bases between. This CDR3 region has 14 residues. The CDR3 protein is CASSVDGSTGELFF. CDR3 nucleotide sequence: TGTGCCAGCAGCGTAGACGGGAGTACCGGGGAGCTGTTTTTT.

This clone has a handful of counts. The rearrangement uses TRBV14 and TRBJ2-1, with 7 bases that match TRBD1. Trimming removed 5 bases from V and 2 bases from J; junction bases left unmatched: 6. There are 15 residues in the CDR3. Germline CDR1 reads SGHDN; CDR2 reads FVKESK. CDR3 region: CASSRGRLAYNEQFF. The CDR3 region has the DNA TGTGCCAGCAGCAGGGGGCGGCTTGCCTACAATGAGCAGTTCTTC.

The chain has TRBV5-1 and TRBJ1-2; tentative D call: TRBD1 (5 bases). This CDR3 has 16 amino acids. Germline V gives CDR1 SGHRS, CDR2 YFSETQ. V was clipped by 0 bases and J by 4 bases, with 16 bases between them. This CDR3 is CASSLAVGAMGYGYTF. The CDR3 DNA reads TGCGCCAGCAGCTTGGCCGTTGGGGCTATGGGCTATGGCTACACCTTC.

This clone was observed once. This sequence joins TRBV9 and TRBJ2-1, with 9 bases identical to TRBD1. CDR3 length: 14 residues. Trimming took 3 bases from V and 8 from J; bases not matched to a gene: 6. CDR1 is SGDLS and CDR2 is YYNGEE in the germline V gene. This CDR3 is CASSADRGRYEQFF. CDR3 nucleotides: TGTGCCAGCAGCGCGGACAGGGGAAGGTATGAGCAGTTCTTC.

CDR3 nucleotides: TGTGCCAGCAGTTCCCGGGACAGGGCTCCAGATACGCAGTATTTT. As protein: CASSSRDRAPDTQYF. This sequence joins TRBV27 and TRBJ2-3; the match to TRBD1 covers 9 bases. Germline CDR1 MNHEY, CDR2 SMNVEV (reference sequence). There are 15 residues in the CDR3. The V gene end was trimmed by 4 bases and the J gene end by 4 bases; junction bases not matched to a gene: 6.

Concerning this clone itself: The same CDR3 also results from other DNA sequences found in this sample. The chain carries TRBV11-2 and TRBJ2-5; D is ambiguous. Germline values: CDR1 SGHAT, CDR2 FQNNGV. The CDR3 sequence is 13 residues long. Deletions cut 0 bases from V and 2 bases from J, with 4 bases between. The CDR3 region has the DNA TGTGCCAGCAGCTTAGAGCGTCAAGAGACCCAGTACTTC. Encoded protein: CASSLERQETQYF.

The gene calls are TRBV27 and TRBJ1-2; TRBD1 matches 7 bases. Trimming removed 2 bases from V and 7 bases from J; junction bases left unmatched: 10. The CDR3 is made up of 15 amino acids. CDR1 and CDR2 from the germline V gene are MNHEY and SMNVEV (reference sequence). The CDR3, as DNA: TGTGCCAGCAGTTTACGTCCCATCTACAGGGGTGGCTACACCTTC. This sequence encodes CASSLRPIYRGGYTF.

The chain recombines TRBV28 with TRBJ2-1; TRBD1 matches at 12 bases. The CDR3 spans 14 residues. Germline V CDR1 and CDR2: MDHEN, SYDVKM. The ends lost 7 bases at V and 7 bases at J; junction bases unmatched: 5. CDR3 nucleotide sequence: TGTGCCAGCACCTGGGACAGGGGGCGAAATGAGCAGTTCTTC. It specifies CASTWDRGRNEQFF.

The rearrangement uses TRBV6-5 and TRBJ2-1; 12 nucleotides match TRBD2. The CDR3 extends over 15 amino acids. Germline V gene data show CDR1 as MNHEY and CDR2 as SVGAGI. V shed 6 bases and J 7 bases; nucleotides not matched to a gene: 7. The DNA of the CDR3 is TGTGCCAGCAGCCGACTAGCGGGAGATTTAAATGAGCAGTTCTTC. The encoded protein is CASSRLAGDLNEQFF.

The V call is TRBV2, the J call TRBJ2-7; 7 bases agree with TRBD2. CDR1 is SNHLY and CDR2 is FYNNEI in the germline V gene. Trimming at V came to 6 bases and at J to 0 bases, leaving 8 bases not matched to a gene. The CDR3 runs 15 residues. The DNA for the CDR3 is TGTGCCAGCAGGGAGAAGCGGGAACACTCCTACGAGCAGTACTTC. Its protein is CASREKREHSYEQYF.

This chain joins TRBV6-6 and TRBJ1-5, with a weak D call TRBD1 (6 bases). CDR1 and CDR2 (germline): MNHNY, SVGAGI (reference sequence). The CDR3 loop spans 14 amino acids. V gave up 2 bases and J gave up 5 bases, with 10 bases separating them. CDR3 coding DNA: TGTGCCAGCAGTTACGGGGCAGGGGATCAGCCCCAGCATTTT. Translation: CASSYGAGDQPQHF.

This clone was seen once. The V gene is TRBV7-2, the J gene TRBJ2-7, with a weak D call TRBD1 (6 bases). V lost 5 bases to trimming and J lost 4 bases, with 15 bases between them. The CDR3 extends over 14 amino acids. CDR1 is SGHTA and CDR2 is FQGNSA in the germline V gene. The CDR3 here is CASSLGRTGYEQYF. In DNA, the CDR3 is TGTGCCAGCAGCCTCGGCAGAACAGGGTACGAGCAGTACTTC. Based on the CDR3 plus reference TRBV7-2 and TRBJ2-7, the full variable domain is GAGVSQSPSNKVTEKGKDVELRCDPISGHTALYWYRQSLGQGLEFLIYFQGNSAPDKSGLPSDRFSAERTGGSVSTLTIQRTQQEDSAVYLCASSLGRTGYEQYFGPGTRLTVT.

The V gene is TRBV28, the J gene TRBJ1-1; 10 positions match TRBD1. CDR3 length: 15 residues. CDR1 and CDR2 (germline): MDHEN, SYDVKM. The junction had 9 bases not matched to a gene; V was cut back by 5 bases and J by 6 bases. The DNA for the CDR3 is TGTGCCAGCAGTGGCCGACAGGGGGCGAGCTCTGAAGCTTTCTTT. Translation gives CASSGRQGASSEAFF. Looking up the rest from reference TRBV28 and TRBJ1-1 gives the full variable domain: DVKVTQSSRYLVKRTGEKVFLECVQDMDHENMFWYRQDPGLGLRLIYFSYDVKMKEKGDIPEGYSVSREKKERFSLILESASTNQTSMYLCASSGRQGASSEAFFGQGTRLTVV.

CDR3 protein: CASSREWGSSAEQYF. CDR3 sequence (DNA): TGTGCCAGCAGCCGGGAGTGGGGCAGTTCAGCCGAGCAGTACTTC. The chain combines TRBV7-9 with TRBJ2-7; D may be TRBD2 (6 bases). The V gene lost 5 bases and the J gene lost 6 bases, with 20 bases spanning the gap. Looked up from germline, CDR1 is SEHNR and CDR2 is FQNEAQ (reference sequence). The CDR3 length is 15 residues.

The chain carries TRBV6-1 and TRBJ1-4, with D perhaps TRBD1 (5 bases). Germline V gene lookup returns CDR1 MNHNS and CDR2 SASEGT. This CDR3 is built from 13 residues. The V gene lost 6 bases and the J gene lost 10 bases, with 15 bases spanning the gap. This chain's CDR3 is CASRGDRVGKLFF. CDR3 nucleotide sequence: TGTGCCAGCAGGGGGGACCGGGTGGGAAAACTGTTTTTT.

This clone was observed a single time. The J gene is TRBJ2-1, the V gene TRBV2, with TRBD1 matching 10 bases. V lost 3 bases and J lost 15; bases outside the gene matches: 2. This CDR3 is 11 amino acids long. CDR1 SNHLY and CDR2 FYNNEI come from the germline V gene. Here the CDR3 reads CASSEWDRGFF. As DNA, the CDR3 is TGTGCCAGCAGTGAGTGGGACAGGGGGTTCTTC. The whole variable domain, filled in from reference TRBV2 and TRBJ2-1, reads EPEVTQTPSHQVTQMGQEVILRCVPISNHLYFYWYRQILGQKVEFLVSFYNNEISEKSEIFDDQFSVERPDGSNFTLKIRSTKLEDSAMYFCASSEWDRGFFGPGTRLTVL.